Included here is one T cell receptor (beta chain) sequence, with context. This receptor's antigen is unknown. It has no much larger one-base neighbor in the sample; base qualities were not kept. This entry is derived from a study of blood T cell repertoires in COVID-19 (dated by TCRdb to the early 2020s). Describing the broader study: Collaborator samples came from the United States, Italy and Spain and covered acute and convalescent phases of COVID-19. Where available, HLA class I and class II types were obtained from metadata supplied by the sample provider rather than from assay-based typing. Subjects who had been exposed to COVID-19, were actively infected with it, or had recovered from it provided the deeply sampled blood TCRbeta repertoires that made up the dataset. The material from the prospective study consisted of cDNA or gDNA derived from T cells, B-cell-depleted T cells, or PBMCs. Samples came from the ongoing ImmuneRACE study (first 160 participants) plus 1,254 subjects from 6 global collaborators. A de-identified subject ID, COVID-19 status, age in years and sex were almost always included in the sample metadata. The repertoires were released in a freely available public database intended as a resource for research on the immune response to SARS-CoV-2.

TCRbeta CDR3 regions were amplified from genomic DNA by means of the immunoSEQ Assay, a bias-controlled multiplex PCR. For the original study's pipeline: Nucleated cell counts per sample were estimated from amplification of reference gene primers within the assay. Sequence reads were collapsed and filtered to measure the absolute abundance of every unique TCRbeta CDR3 rearrangement. For each sample, productive Simpson clonality was calculated as the square root of Simpson's diversity index over productive rearrangements. Held by TCRdb, this immuneACCESS table contains in-frame sequences only and omits some clones. Under half of the omission traces to an unresolved V gene where checked; the cause of the rest is unknown. The D gene and trimming were derived from the DNA, and the V and J assignments and clone size from that table. Here the sample has 200,000 to 250,000 clones; around 80% occur a single time. In total, the top ten clones hold about 7.8% of the sample.

Points the paper makes about the study in general: Clinical and demographic metadata were provided uncurated, with the amount varying by source and participant.

Spanning cysteine to phenylalanine, the CDR3 consists of 15 amino acids. CDR3 DNA is the only sequence kept; it has 45 bases, read in frame from the first base. Reading the germline V gene gives CDR1 KGHSH and CDR2 LQKENI. Trimming takes 3 bases from V and 3 bases from J, and the germline ends sit 11 bases apart. At one collaborating source in Seattle, patients were enrolled during active infection and were followed longitudinally through the course of disease. Each collaborating institution followed its own protocols to collect whole blood in K2EDTA tubes. For TCRbeta analysis, collaborators shipped samples as frozen whole blood, isolated PBMCs, or DNA extracted from either of those sample types.

In this chain, TRBV18 is recombined with TRBJ2-2; perhaps TRBD2 is the D gene, with 5 bases matching. This TCR was recovered from a woman older than 75 with COVID-19, enrolled during active disease. Material for sequencing was peripheral blood. The nucleotides read TGTGCCAGCTCACCGGGTGGAGCGGACACCGGGGAGCTGTTTTTT. Its protein is CASSPGGADTGELFF.